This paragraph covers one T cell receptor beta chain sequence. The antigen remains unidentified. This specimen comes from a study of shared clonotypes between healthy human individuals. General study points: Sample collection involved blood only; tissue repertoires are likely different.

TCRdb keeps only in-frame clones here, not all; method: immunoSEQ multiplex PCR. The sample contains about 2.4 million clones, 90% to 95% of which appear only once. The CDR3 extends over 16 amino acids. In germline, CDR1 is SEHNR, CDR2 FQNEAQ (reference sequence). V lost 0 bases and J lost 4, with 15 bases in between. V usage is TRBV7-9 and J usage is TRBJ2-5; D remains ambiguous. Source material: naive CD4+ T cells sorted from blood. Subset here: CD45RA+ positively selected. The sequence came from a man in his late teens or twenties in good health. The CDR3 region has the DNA TGTGCCAGCAGCTTAGCCGTCCGGGCCCTTGGAGAGACCCAGTACTTC. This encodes CASSLAVRALGETQYF.